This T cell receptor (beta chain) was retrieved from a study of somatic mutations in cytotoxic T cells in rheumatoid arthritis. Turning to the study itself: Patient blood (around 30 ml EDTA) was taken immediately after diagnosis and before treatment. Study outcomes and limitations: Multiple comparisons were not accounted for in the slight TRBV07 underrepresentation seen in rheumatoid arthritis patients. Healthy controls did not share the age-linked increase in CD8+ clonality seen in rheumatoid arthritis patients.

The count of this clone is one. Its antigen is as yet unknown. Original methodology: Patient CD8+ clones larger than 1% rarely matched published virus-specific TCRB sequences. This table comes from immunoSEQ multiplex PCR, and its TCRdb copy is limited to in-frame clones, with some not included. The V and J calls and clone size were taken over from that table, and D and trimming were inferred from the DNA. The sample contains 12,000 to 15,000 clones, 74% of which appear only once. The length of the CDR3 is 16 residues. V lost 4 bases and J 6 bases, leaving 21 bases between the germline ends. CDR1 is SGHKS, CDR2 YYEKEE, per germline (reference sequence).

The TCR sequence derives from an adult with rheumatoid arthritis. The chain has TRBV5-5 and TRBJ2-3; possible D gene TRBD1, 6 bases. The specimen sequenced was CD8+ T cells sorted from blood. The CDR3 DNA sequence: TGTGCCAGCAGCGATTGGGGGCGGATTGCGTGGGATACGCAGTATTTT. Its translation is CASSDWGRIAWDTQYF.